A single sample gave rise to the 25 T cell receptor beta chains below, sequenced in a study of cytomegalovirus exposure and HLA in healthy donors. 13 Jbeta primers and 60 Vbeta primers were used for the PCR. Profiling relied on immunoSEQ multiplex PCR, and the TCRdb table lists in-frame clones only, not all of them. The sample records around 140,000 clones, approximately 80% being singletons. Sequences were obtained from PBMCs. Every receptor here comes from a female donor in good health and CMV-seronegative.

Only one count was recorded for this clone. The CDR3 DNA is TGTGCCAGCAGTTTAGGGACAGGAGCTCTTGGAAACACCATATATTTT. It translates to CASSLGTGALGNTIYF. The rearrangement links TRBV6-6 to TRBJ1-3, with 8 bases identical to TRBD1. Germline loops: CDR1 MNHNY, CDR2 SVGAGI (reference sequence). With V trimmed by 4 bases and J by 3 bases, 8 bases remained unmatched. The CDR3 has 16 residues.

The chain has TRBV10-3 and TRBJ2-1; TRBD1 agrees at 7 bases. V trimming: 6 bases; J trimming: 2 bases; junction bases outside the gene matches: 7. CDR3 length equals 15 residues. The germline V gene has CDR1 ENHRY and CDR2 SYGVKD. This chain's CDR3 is CAISETGEPYNEQFF. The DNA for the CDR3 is TGTGCCATCAGCGAAACAGGGGAACCCTACAATGAGCAGTTCTTC.

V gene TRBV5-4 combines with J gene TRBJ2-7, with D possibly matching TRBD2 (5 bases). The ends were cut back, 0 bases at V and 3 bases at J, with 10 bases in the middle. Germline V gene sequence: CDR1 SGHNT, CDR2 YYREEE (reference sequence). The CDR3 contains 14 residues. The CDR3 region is CASSLEGSGYEQYF. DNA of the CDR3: TGTGCCAGCAGCTTGGAGGGCAGCGGCTACGAGCAGTACTTC.

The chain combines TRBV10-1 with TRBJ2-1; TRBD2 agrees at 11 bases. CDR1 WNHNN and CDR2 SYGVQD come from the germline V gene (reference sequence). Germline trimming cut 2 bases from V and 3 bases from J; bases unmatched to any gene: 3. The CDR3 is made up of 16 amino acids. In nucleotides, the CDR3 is TGCGCCAGCAGTGAGGTAGGGACTAGCGGCTACAATGAGCAGTTCTTC. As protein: CASSEVGTSGYNEQFF.

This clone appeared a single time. This CDR3 is CASSQEPIYEQYF. CDR3 coding DNA: TGCGCCAGCAGCCAAGAACCTATTTACGAGCAGTACTTC. This rearrangement joins TRBV4-3 to TRBJ2-7; D uncertain. Germline lookup yields CDR1 LGHNA and CDR2 YSLEER. This CDR3 has 13 residues. The germline V and J ends were trimmed by 0 bases and 4 bases, with 7 bases remaining between them.

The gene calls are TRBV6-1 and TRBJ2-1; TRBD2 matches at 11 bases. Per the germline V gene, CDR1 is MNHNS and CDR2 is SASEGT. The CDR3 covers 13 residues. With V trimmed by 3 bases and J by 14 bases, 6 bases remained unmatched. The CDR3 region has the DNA TGTGCCAGCAGTGATTTAGCGGGAGGGGGCAAGTTCTTC. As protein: CASSDLAGGGKFF.

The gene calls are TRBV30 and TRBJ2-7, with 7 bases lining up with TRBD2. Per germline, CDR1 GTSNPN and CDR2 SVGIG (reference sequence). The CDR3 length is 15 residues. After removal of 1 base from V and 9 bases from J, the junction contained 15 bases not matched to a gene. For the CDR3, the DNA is TGTGCCTGGAGTGATCCTCCTTTTCCTACGGGGGGGCAGTACTTC. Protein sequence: CAWSDPPFPTGGQYF.

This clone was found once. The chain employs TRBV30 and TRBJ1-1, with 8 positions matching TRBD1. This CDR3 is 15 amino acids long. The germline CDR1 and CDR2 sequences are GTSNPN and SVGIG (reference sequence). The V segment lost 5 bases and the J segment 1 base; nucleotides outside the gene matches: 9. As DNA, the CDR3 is TGTGCCTGGGGAGGCCTAACAGGGGGGAACACTGAAGCTTTCTTT. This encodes CAWGGLTGGNTEAFF.

In nucleotides, the CDR3 is TGTGCCTGGAGTATAGGACAGGGAGGAGAGACCCAGTACTTC. Amino acid sequence: CAWSIGQGGETQYF. The J gene is TRBJ2-5, the V gene TRBV30, with 8 bases fitting TRBD1. Germline CDR1 is GTSNPN and CDR2 is SVGIG (reference sequence). The CDR3 has 14 residues. J gave up 4 bases and V 2 bases, and 6 bases lay outside the gene matches. The full variable domain, completed using reference TRBV30 and TRBJ2-5, is SQTIHQWPATLVQPVGSPLSLECTVEGTSNPNLYWYRQAAGRGLQLLFYSVGIGQISSEVPQNLSASRPQDRQFILSSKKLLLSDSGFYLCAWSIGQGGETQYFGPGTRLLVL.

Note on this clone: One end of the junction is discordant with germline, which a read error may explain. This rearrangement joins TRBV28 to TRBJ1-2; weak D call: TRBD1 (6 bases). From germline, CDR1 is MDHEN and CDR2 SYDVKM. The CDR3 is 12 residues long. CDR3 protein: CASNRVDYGYPF. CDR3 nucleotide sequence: TGTGCCAGCAACAGGGTCGACTATGGCTACCCCTTC.

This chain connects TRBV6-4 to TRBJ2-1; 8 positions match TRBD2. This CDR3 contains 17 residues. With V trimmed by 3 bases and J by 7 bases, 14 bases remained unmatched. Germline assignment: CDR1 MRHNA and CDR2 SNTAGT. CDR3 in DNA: TGTGCCAGCAGTGAAGCGATCGGGCTAGCGGGTGGTAATGAGCAGTTCTTC. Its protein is CASSEAIGLAGGNEQFF.

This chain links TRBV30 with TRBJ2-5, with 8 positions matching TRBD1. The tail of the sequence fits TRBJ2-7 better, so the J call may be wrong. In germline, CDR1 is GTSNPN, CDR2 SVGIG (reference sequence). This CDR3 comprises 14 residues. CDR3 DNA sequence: TGTGCCTGGAGTGTTGGGACAGGAAGGTACGAGCAGTACTTC. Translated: CAWSVGTGRYEQYF.

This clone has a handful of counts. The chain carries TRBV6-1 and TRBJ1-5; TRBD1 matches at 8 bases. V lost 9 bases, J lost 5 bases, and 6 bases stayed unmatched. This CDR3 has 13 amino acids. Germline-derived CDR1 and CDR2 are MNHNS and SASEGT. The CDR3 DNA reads TGTGCCAGAACCGACAGGGGAGATCAGCCCCAGCATTTT. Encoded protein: CARTDRGDQPQHF.

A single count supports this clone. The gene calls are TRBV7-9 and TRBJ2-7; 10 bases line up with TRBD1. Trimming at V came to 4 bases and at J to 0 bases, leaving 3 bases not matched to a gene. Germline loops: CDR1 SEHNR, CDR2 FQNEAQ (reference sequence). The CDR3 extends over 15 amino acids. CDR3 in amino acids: CASSYRDRGSYEQYF. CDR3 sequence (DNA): TGTGCCAGCAGCTACCGGGACAGGGGCTCCTACGAGCAGTACTTC.

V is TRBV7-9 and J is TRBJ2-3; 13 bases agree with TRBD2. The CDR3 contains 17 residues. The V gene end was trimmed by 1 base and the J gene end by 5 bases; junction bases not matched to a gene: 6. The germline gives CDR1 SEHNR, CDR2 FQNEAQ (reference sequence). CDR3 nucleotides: TGTGCCAGCAGCTTAGTCAGGACTAGCGGGAGAGAAGATACGCAGTATTTT. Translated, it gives CASSLVRTSGREDTQYF.

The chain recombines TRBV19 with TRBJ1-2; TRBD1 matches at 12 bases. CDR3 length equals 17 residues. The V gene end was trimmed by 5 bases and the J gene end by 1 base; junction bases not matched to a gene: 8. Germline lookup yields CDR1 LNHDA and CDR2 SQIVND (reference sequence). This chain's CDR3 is CASSFPGQGANNYGYTF. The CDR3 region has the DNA TGTGCCAGTAGTTTCCCGGGACAGGGGGCGAATAACTATGGCTACACCTTC.

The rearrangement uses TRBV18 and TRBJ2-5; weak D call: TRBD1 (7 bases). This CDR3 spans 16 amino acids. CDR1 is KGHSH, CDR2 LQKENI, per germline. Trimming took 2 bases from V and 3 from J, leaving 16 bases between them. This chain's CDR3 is CASSPNRGLGKETQYF. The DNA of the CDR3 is TGTGCCAGCTCACCAAACAGGGGACTGGGGAAAGAGACCCAGTACTTC.

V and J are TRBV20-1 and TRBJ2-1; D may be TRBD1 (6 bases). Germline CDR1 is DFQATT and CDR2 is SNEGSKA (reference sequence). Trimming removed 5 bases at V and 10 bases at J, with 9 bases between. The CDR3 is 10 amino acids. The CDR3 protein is CSASGEEQFF. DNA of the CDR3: TGCAGTGCTTCAGGGGAGGAGCAGTTCTTC.

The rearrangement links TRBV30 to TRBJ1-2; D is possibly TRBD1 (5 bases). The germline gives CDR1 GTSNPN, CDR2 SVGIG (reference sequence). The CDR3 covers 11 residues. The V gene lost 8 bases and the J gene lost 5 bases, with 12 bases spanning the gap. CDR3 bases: TGTGCCGGGGGGAGGGTTTATGGCTACACCTTC. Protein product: CAGGRVYGYTF. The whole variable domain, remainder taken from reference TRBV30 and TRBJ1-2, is SQTIHQWPATLVQPVGSPLSLECTVEGTSNPNLYWYRQAAGRGLQLLFYSVGIGQISSEVPQNLSASRPQDRQFILSSKKLLLSDSGFYLCAGGRVYGYTFGSGTRLTVV.

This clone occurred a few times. As DNA, the CDR3 is TGTGCCAGCAGCCCCCCTTCTCAGGGTGGCTACACCTTC. This translates into CASSPPSQGGYTF. V gene TRBV7-2 combines with J gene TRBJ1-2, with D possibly matching TRBD1 (5 bases). Germline V lookup: CDR1 SGHTA, CDR2 FQGNSA. V was pared by 5 bases and J by 7 bases, with 14 bases between. The CDR3 runs to 13 residues.

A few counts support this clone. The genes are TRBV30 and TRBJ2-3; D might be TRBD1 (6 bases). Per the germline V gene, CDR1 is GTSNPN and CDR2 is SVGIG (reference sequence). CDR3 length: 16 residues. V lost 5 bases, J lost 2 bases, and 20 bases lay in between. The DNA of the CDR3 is TGTGCCTGGGGGTATGCGACAGGCTCCTACACAGATACGCAGTATTTT. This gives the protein CAWGYATGSYTDTQYF.

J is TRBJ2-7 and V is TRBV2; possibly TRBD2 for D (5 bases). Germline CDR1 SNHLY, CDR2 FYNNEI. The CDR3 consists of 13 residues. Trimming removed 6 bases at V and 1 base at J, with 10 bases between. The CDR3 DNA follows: TGTGCCAGCAGCCCCCCGGGATCCTACGAGCAGTACTTC. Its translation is CASSPPGSYEQYF. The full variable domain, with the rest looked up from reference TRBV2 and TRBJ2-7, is EPEVTQTPSHQVTQMGQEVILRCVPISNHLYFYWYRQILGQKVEFLVSFYNNEISEKSEIFDDQFSVERPDGSNFTLKIRSTKLEDSAMYFCASSPPGSYEQYFGPGTRLTVT.

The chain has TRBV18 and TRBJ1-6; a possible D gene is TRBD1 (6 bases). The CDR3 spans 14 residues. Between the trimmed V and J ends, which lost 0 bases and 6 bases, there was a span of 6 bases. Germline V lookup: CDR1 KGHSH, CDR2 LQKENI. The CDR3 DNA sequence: TGTGCCAGCTCACCACCAGGGGGTAATTCACCCCTCCACTTT. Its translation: CASSPPGGNSPLHF.

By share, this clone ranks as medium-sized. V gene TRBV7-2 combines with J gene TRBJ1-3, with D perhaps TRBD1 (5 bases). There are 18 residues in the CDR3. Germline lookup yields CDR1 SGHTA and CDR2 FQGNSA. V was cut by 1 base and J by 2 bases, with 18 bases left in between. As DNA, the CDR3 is TGTGCCAGCAGCTTAGGGGGGGGTCGAAGGGACCCTGGAAACACCATATATTTT. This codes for CASSLGGGRRDPGNTIYF.

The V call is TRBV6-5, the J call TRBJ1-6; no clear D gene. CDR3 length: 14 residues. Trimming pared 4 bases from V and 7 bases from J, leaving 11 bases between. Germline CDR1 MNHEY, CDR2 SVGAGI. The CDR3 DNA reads TGTGCCAGCAGTTCCTTGCAGGCGAATTCACCCCTCCACTTT. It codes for CASSSLQANSPLHF.